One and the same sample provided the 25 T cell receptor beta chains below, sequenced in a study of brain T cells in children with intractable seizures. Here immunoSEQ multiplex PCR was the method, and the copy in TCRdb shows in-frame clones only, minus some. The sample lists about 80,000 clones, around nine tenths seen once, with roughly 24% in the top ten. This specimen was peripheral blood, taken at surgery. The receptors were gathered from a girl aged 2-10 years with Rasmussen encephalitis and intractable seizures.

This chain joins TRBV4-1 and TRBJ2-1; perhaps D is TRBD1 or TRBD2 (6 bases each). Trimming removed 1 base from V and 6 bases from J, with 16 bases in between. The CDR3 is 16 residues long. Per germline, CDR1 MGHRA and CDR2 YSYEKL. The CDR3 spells CASSQGGAGLSNEQFF. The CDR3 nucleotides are TGCGCCAGCAGCCAAGGGGGGGCAGGGCTAAGCAATGAGCAGTTCTTC.

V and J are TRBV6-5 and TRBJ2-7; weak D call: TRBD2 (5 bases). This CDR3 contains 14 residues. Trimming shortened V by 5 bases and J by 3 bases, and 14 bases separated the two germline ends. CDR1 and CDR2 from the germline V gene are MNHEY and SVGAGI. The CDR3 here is CASSPRRGSYEQYF. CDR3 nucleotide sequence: TGTGCCAGCAGTCCTAGACGGGGAAGCTACGAGCAGTACTTC.

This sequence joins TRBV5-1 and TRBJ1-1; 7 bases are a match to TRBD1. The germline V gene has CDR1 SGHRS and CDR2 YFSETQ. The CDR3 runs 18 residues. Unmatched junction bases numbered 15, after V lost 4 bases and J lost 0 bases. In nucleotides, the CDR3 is TGCGCCAGCAGCGACCCAACGTCAGGACAGGTTTTGAACACTGAAGCTTTCTTT. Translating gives CASSDPTSGQVLNTEAFF. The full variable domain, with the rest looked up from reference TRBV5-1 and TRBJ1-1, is KAGVTQTPRYLIKTRGQQVTLSCSPISGHRSVSWYQQTPGQGLQFLFEYFSETQRNKGNFPGRFSGRQFSNSRSEMNVSTLELGDSALYLCASSDPTSGQVLNTEAFFGQGTRLTVV.

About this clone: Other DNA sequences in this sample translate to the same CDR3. The CDR3 DNA sequence: TGTGCCAGCAGTTACTCGGGTGGGAACACTGAAGCTTTCTTT. It is translated as CASSYSGGNTEAFF. The chain joins TRBV6-5 to TRBJ1-1; D remains ambiguous. Germline assignment: CDR1 MNHEY and CDR2 SVGAGI. There are 14 residues in the CDR3. Trimming removed 0 bases from V and 1 base from J, with 6 bases in between.

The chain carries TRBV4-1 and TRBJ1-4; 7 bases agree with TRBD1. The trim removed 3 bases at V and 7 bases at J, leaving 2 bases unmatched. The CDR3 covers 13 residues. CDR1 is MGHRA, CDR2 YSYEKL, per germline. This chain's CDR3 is CASSQTGIEKLFF. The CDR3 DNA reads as TGCGCCAGCAGCCAGACAGGGATTGAAAAACTGTTTTTT.

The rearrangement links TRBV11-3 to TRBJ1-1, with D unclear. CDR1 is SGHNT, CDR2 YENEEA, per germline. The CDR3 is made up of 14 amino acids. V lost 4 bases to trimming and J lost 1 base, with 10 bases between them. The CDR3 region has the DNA TGTGCCAGCAGCTCGGCAGTGTCGAACACTGAAGCTTTCTTT. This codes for CASSSAVSNTEAFF. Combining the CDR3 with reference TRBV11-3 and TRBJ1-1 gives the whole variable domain EAGVVQSPRYKIIEKKQPVAFWCNPISGHNTLYWYLQNLGQGPELLIRYENEEAVDDSQLPKDRFSAERLKGVDSTLKIQPAELGDSAVYLCASSSAVSNTEAFFGQGTRLTVV.

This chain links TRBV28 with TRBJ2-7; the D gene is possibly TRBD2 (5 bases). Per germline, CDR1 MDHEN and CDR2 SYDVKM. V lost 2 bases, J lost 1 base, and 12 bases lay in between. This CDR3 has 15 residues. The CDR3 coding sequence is TGTGCCAGCAGTTTAGTGCCGGGGTCTTCCTACGAGCAGTACTTC. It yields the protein CASSLVPGSSYEQYF. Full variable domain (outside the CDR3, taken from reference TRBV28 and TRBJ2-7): DVKVTQSSRYLVKRTGEKVFLECVQDMDHENMFWYRQDPGLGLRLIYFSYDVKMKEKGDIPEGYSVSREKKERFSLILESASTNQTSMYLCASSLVPGSSYEQYFGPGTRLTVT.

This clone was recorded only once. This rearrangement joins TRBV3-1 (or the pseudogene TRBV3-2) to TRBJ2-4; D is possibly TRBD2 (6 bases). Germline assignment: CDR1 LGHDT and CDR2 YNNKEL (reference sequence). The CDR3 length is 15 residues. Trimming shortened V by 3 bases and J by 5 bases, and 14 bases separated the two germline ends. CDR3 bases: TGTGCCAGCAGCCATGCGGGGCAGAACCAAAACATTCAGTACTTC. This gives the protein CASSHAGQNQNIQYF.

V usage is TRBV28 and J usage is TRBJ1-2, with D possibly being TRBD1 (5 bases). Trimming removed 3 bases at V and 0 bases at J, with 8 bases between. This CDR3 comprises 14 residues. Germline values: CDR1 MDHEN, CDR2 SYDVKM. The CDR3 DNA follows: TGTGCCAGCAGTTTTACGGGGCCTAACTATGGCTACACCTTC. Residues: CASSFTGPNYGYTF.

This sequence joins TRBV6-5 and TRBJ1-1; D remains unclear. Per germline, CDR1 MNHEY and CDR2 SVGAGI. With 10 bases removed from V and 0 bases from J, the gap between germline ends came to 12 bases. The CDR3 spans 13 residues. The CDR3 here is CATLPIMNTEAFF. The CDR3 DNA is TGTGCCACATTACCGATAATGAACACTGAAGCTTTCTTT.

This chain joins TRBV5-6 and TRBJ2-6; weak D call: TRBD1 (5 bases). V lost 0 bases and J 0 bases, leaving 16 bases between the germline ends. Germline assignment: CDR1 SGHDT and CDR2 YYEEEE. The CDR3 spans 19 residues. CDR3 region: CASSLALGEGISGANVLTF. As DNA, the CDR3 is TGTGCCAGCAGCTTGGCTCTAGGGGAAGGGATCTCTGGGGCCAACGTCCTGACTTTC.

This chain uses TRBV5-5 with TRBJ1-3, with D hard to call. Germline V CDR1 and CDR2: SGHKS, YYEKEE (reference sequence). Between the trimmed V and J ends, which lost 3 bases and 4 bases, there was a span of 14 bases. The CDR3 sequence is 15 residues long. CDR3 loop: CASSSYTGMGNTIYF. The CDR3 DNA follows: TGTGCCAGCAGCTCCTATACGGGGATGGGAAACACCATATATTTT.

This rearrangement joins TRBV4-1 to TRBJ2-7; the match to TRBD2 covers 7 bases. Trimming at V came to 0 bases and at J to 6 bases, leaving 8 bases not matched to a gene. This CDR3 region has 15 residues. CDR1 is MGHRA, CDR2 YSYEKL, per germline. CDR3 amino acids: CASSQEGGILSEQYF. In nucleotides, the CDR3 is TGCGCCAGCAGCCAAGAGGGAGGGATCCTCTCCGAGCAGTACTTC.

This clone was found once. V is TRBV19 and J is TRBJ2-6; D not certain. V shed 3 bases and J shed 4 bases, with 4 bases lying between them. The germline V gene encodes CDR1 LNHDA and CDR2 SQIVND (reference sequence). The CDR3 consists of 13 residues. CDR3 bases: TGTGCCAGTAGTATTCACGGGGCCAACGTCCTGACTTTC. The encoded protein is CASSIHGANVLTF. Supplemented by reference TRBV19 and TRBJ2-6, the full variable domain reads DGGITQSPKYLFRKEGQNVTLSCEQNLNHDAMYWYRQDPGQGLRLIYYSQIVNDFQKGDIAEGYSVSREKKESFPLTVTSAQKNPTAFYLCASSIHGANVLTFGAGSRLTVL.

CDR3 sequence: CASSLGPGGEQYF. The CDR3 nucleotides read TGTGCCAGCAGCCTCGGACCGGGCGGCGAGCAGTACTTC. The genes are TRBV5-5 and TRBJ2-7; D not resolved. This CDR3 spans 13 amino acids. V was shortened by 4 bases and J by 6 bases, with 14 bases between the two germline ends. Germline V CDR1 and CDR2: SGHKS, YYEKEE (reference sequence).

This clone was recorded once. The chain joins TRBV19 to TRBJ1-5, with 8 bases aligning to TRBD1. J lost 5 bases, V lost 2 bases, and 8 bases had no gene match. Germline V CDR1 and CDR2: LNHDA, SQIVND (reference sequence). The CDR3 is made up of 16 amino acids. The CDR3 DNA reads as TGTGCCAGTAGTATACCGGACAGGGTAGGATATCAGCCCCAGCATTTT. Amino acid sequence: CASSIPDRVGYQPQHF.

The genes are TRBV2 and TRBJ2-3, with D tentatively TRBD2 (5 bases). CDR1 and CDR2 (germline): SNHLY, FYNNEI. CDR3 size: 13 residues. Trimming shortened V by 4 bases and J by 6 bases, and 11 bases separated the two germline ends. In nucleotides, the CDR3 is TGTGCCAGCAGTGTTGGGAGTACGGATACGCAGTATTTT. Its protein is CASSVGSTDTQYF.

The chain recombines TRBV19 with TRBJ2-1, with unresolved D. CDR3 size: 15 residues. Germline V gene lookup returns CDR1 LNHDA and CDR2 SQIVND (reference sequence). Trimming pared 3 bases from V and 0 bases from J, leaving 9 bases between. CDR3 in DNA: TGTGCCAGTAGTATCCAGTTTATCTCCTACAATGAGCAGTTCTTC. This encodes CASSIQFISYNEQFF.

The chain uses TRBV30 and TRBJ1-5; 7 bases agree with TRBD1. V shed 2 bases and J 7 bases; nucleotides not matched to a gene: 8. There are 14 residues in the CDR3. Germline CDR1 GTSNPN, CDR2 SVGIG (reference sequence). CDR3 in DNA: TGTGCCTGGAGTAACAGGGGTTTTCGACAGCCCCAGCATTTT. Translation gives CAWSNRGFRQPQHF.

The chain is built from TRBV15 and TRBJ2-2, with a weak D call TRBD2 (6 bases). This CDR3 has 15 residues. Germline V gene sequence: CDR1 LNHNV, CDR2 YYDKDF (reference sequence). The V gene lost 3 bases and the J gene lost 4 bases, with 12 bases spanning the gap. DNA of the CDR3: TGTGCCACCAGCAGGGGGGGATTGAGCACCGGGGAGCTGTTTTTT. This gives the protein CATSRGGLSTGELFF.

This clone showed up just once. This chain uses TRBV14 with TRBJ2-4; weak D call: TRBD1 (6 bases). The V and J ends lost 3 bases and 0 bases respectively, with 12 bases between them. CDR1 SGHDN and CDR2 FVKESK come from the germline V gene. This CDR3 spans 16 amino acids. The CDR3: CASSHMDSVAKNIQYF. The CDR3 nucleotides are TGTGCCAGCAGCCATATGGACAGCGTAGCCAAAAACATTCAGTACTTC.

The CDR3 DNA reads as TGTGCCACCAGCAGAGAGTCGGGACAGAGCTCCTACGAGCAGTACTTC. The encoded protein is CATSRESGQSSYEQYF. V is TRBV15 and J is TRBJ2-7; 7 bases align to TRBD1. V was clipped by 0 bases and J by 0 bases; unmatched bases: 5. CDR1 and CDR2 (germline): LNHNV, YYDKDF (reference sequence). The CDR3 loop spans 16 amino acids. Full variable domain (remainder filled in from reference TRBV15 and TRBJ2-7): DAMVIQNPRYQVTQFGKPVTLSCSQTLNHNVMYWYQQKSSQAPKLLFHYYDKDFNNEADTPDNFQSRRPNTSFCFLDIRSPGLGDTAMYLCATSRESGQSSYEQYFGPGTRLTVT.

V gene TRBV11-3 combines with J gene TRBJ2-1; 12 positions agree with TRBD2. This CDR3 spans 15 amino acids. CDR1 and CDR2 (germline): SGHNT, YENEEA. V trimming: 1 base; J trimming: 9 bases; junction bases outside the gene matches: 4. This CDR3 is CASSLVLAGGPEQFF. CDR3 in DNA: TGTGCCAGCAGCTTAGTTCTAGCGGGAGGGCCTGAGCAGTTCTTC.

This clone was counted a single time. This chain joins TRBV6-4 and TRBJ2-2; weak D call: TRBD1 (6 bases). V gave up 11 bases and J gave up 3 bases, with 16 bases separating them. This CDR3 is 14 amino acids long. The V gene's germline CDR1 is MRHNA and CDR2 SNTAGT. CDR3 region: CAGINRVDTGELFF. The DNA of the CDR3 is TGTGCCGGGATCAACAGGGTCGACACCGGGGAGCTGTTTTTT.

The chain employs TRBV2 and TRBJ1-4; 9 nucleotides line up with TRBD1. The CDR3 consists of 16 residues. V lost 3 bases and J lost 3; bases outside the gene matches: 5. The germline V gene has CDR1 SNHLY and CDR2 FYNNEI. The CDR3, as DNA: TGTGCCAGCAGTGAGGACAGGGGTGTAGCTAATGAAAAACTGTTTTTT. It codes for CASSEDRGVANEKLFF.